The 20 T cell receptor beta chains below all came from one sample that was sequenced in a study of T cell changes during pregnancy in multiple sclerosis (dated by TCRdb to between 2019 and 2020). Library preparation was by the immunoSEQ multiplex PCR assay. TCRdb stores this immuneACCESS table with in-frame sequences only. Part of the clones is absent; in the studies checked, under half of the shortfall reflects unresolved V genes, and no reason is known for the rest. The sample contains roughly 60,000 clones, about 96% of them found a single time. The biggest ten clones account for roughly 2.3% of the sample. The starting material was CD8+ T cells from peripheral blood mononuclear cells, obtained after pregnancy. The receptors were sampled from a female donor with multiple sclerosis, enrolled in a pregnancy study.

The J gene is TRBJ2-3, the V gene TRBV10-3; 12 bases agree with TRBD2. Germline CDR1 ENHRY, CDR2 SYGVKD. The junction had 7 bases not matched to a gene; V was cut back by 1 base and J by 5 bases. This CDR3 comprises 17 residues. CDR3 nucleotides: TGTGCCATCAGTGAGTTCATACTAGCGGGAGGTGGAGATACGCAGTATTTT. Its protein product is CAISEFILAGGGDTQYF.

The chain combines TRBV5-4 with TRBJ2-7; TRBD2 matches 13 bases. The CDR3 contains 16 residues. Unmatched junction bases numbered 8, after V lost 4 bases and J lost 4 bases. Germline CDR1 and CDR2: SGHNT and YYREEE (reference sequence). CDR3 sequence (DNA): TGTGCCAGCAGCCAAGGACTAGCGGGAGTCGGGTACGAGCAGTACTTC. It codes for CASSQGLAGVGYEQYF.

The J gene is TRBJ1-1, the V gene TRBV6-1, with TRBD1 identical over 9 bases. Germline CDR1 MNHNS, CDR2 SASEGT. This CDR3 has 18 residues. Trimming at V came to 5 bases and at J to 4 bases, leaving 17 bases not matched to a gene. Written as DNA, the CDR3 is TGTGCCAGCAGTAAAGGCTCCGGGACAGGGCTGGAGTTCACTGAAGCTTTCTTT. It codes for CASSKGSGTGLEFTEAFF.

This chain links TRBV30 with TRBJ2-7; 10 nucleotides line up with TRBD1. The V and J ends lost 3 bases and 4 bases, in that order; junction bases with no gene match: 6. Germline V gene data show CDR1 as GTSNPN and CDR2 as SVGIG (reference sequence). There are 14 residues in the CDR3. DNA for the CDR3: TGTGCCTGGAGGGAGAGGGACAGGGGTTACGAGCAGTACTTC. It translates to CAWRERDRGYEQYF. Full variable domain (remainder filled in from reference TRBV30 and TRBJ2-7): SQTIHQWPATLVQPVGSPLSLECTVEGTSNPNLYWYRQAAGRGLQLLFYSVGIGQISSEVPQNLSASRPQDRQFILSSKKLLLSDSGFYLCAWRERDRGYEQYFGPGTRLTVT.

The chain uses TRBV7-9 and TRBJ2-2; 11 bases are shared with TRBD2. The CDR3 extends over 16 amino acids. Germline CDR1 is SEHNR and CDR2 is FQNEAQ (reference sequence). V trimming: 1 base; J trimming: 3 bases; junction bases outside the gene matches: 1. CDR3 coding DNA: TGTGCCAGCAGCTTAGAACTAGCGGGAGACACCGGGGAGCTGTTTTTT. It specifies CASSLELAGDTGELFF.

The chain has TRBV12-5 and TRBJ2-1; 7 positions agree with TRBD2. Trimming at V came to 5 bases and at J to 9 bases, leaving 1 base not matched to a gene. The germline gives CDR1 LGHNT, CDR2 FRNRAP. The CDR3 is 11 amino acids. CDR3 DNA: TGTGCTAGTGGTGGGGGGGGTGAGCAGTTCTTC. Translated, it gives CASGGGGEQFF.

This chain links TRBV7-9 with TRBJ2-1, with 13 bases matching TRBD2. V lost 4 bases and J lost 8; bases outside the gene matches: 5. The CDR3 totals 15 residues. Germline V gene lookup returns CDR1 SEHNR and CDR2 FQNEAQ (reference sequence). Here the CDR3 DNA reads TGTGCCAGCAGCTCACTAGCGGGAGGGTTCGATGAGCAGTTCTTC. This translates into CASSSLAGGFDEQFF.

The J gene is TRBJ1-5, the V gene TRBV27; D is unclear. CDR1 is MNHEY, CDR2 SMNVEV, per germline (reference sequence). V was shortened by 0 bases and J by 3 bases, with 3 bases between the two germline ends. The CDR3 extends over 13 amino acids. CDR3 in DNA: TGTGCCAGCAGTTTATCCCTCAATCAGCCCCAGCATTTT. The encoded protein is CASSLSLNQPQHF.

The rearrangement uses TRBV7-8 and TRBJ1-2; 9 nucleotides align to TRBD1. The CDR3 runs to 14 residues. Germline assignment: CDR1 SGHVS and CDR2 FQNEAQ. V shed 3 bases, J shed 6 bases, and the junction held 5 bases outside the gene matches. The CDR3 bases are TGTGCCAGCAGCTTTGGGACAGGGCCGGATGGCTACACCTTC. It codes for CASSFGTGPDGYTF.

This clone was observed a few times. V usage is TRBV11-2 and J usage is TRBJ2-4, with a weak D call TRBD1 (6 bases). The CDR3 runs 15 residues. Germline V gene sequence: CDR1 SGHAT, CDR2 FQNNGV. Trimming cost V 5 bases and J 3 bases, with 14 bases left between them. The CDR3 sequence is CASSPAQGSKNIQYF. The CDR3 nucleotides are TGTGCCAGCAGCCCCGCACAGGGTAGCAAAAACATTCAGTACTTC.

The chain couples TRBV1 to TRBJ2-5; the table's TRBD2 call for D was not verified on the DNA. TRBV1 is classified as a pseudogene. The CDR3 extends over 15 amino acids. Written as DNA, the CDR3 is TGCACCAGCAGCCCACGGACAGCGGGGAAAGAGACCCAGTACTTC. Amino acid sequence: CTSSPRTAGKETQYF.

The table lists this clone with a count of one. The chain joins TRBV19 to TRBJ2-1; no clear D. Trimming took off 7 bases at V and 4 bases at J, with 8 bases between the two ends. Germline V gene data show CDR1 as LNHDA and CDR2 as SQIVND (reference sequence). There are 12 residues in the CDR3. CDR3: CASTDIYNEQFF. For the CDR3, the DNA is TGTGCCAGTACCGACATATACAATGAGCAGTTCTTC.

The chain joins TRBV7-9 to TRBJ2-3; D remains ambiguous. The CDR3 loop spans 11 amino acids. V shed 5 bases and J shed 6 bases, with 6 bases lying between them. The germline CDR1 and CDR2 sequences are SEHNR and FQNEAQ (reference sequence). CDR3 in amino acids: CASSPPDTQYF. The DNA of the CDR3 is TGTGCCAGCAGCCCCCCGGATACGCAGTATTTT.

V and J are TRBV19 and TRBJ2-7; TRBD2 matches 7 bases. The CDR3 has 14 residues. Germline V gene sequence: CDR1 LNHDA, CDR2 SQIVND (reference sequence). V was clipped by 5 bases and J by 1 base; unmatched bases: 5. This chain's CDR3 is CASSAGLVSYEQYF. As DNA, the CDR3 is TGTGCCAGTAGTGCTGGACTAGTTTCCTACGAGCAGTACTTC.

The chain is built from TRBV5-6 and TRBJ2-1; D call uncertain. The CDR3 sequence is 15 residues long. Trimming took 0 bases from V and 2 from J, leaving 9 bases between them. The germline V gene encodes CDR1 SGHDT and CDR2 YYEEEE. The CDR3 here is CASSLAALPYNEQFF. CDR3 DNA sequence: TGTGCCAGCAGCTTGGCAGCGTTGCCCTACAATGAGCAGTTCTTC.

The chain employs TRBV10-3 and TRBJ1-1, with D tentatively TRBD1 (5 bases). The CDR3 covers 13 residues. V was trimmed by 10 bases and J by 1 base, leaving 13 bases between them. Germline values: CDR1 ENHRY, CDR2 SYGVKD. This CDR3 is CATSLQANTEAFF. The CDR3 DNA reads as TGTGCCACGTCTTTACAGGCGAACACTGAAGCTTTCTTT.

V and J are TRBV5-4 and TRBJ2-7, with TRBD2 matching 8 bases. V lost 4 bases to trimming and J lost 3 bases; unmatched junction nucleotides: 9. The V gene's germline CDR1 is SGHNT and CDR2 YYREEE (reference sequence). This CDR3 comprises 15 residues. CDR3 in DNA: TGTGCCAGCAGCCCTCTACCGGGAGGGGTCTACGAGCAGTACTTC. Protein sequence: CASSPLPGGVYEQYF.

CDR3 nucleotides: TGTGCCAGCGGGGGACTAGCGGGAGGAGATACGCAGTATTTT. Residues: CASGGLAGGDTQYF. The V gene is TRBV28, the J gene TRBJ2-3, with 15 positions matching TRBD2. Losses at the gene ends were 8 bases for V and 5 bases for J; bases not matched to a gene: 2. This CDR3 is built from 14 residues. Germline loops: CDR1 MDHEN, CDR2 SYDVKM.

This clone was seen a handful of times. This chain connects TRBV19 to TRBJ2-1; the D is unclear. Germline V gene lookup returns CDR1 LNHDA and CDR2 SQIVND (reference sequence). V lost 3 bases to trimming and J lost 0 bases, with 9 bases between them. CDR3 length: 15 amino acids. CDR3 in DNA: TGTGCCAGTAGTATCTATCCTAGCTCCTACAATGAGCAGTTCTTC. It is translated as CASSIYPSSYNEQFF.

This rearrangement joins TRBV4-3 to TRBJ2-7; 8 positions match TRBD2. V dropped 0 bases and J dropped 5; count of bases not matched to a gene: 12. Germline V gene lookup returns CDR1 LGHNA and CDR2 YSLEER. This CDR3 has 17 amino acids. CDR3 in DNA: TGCGCCAGCAGCCAAGATCTTTCCGCGGGAGGCCTGGACGAGCAGTACTTC. It encodes CASSQDLSAGGLDEQYF.